A selection of T cell receptor beta chains follows, all from one sample in a study of radiation and T cells in renal cell carcinoma. Produced via immunoSEQ multiplex PCR; TCRdb's table is partial and in-frame only. The table includes around 17,000 clones, approximately 58% detected once. The source was tumor tissue, collected from a patient whose treatment was nephrectomy without radiotherapy. The receptors stem from a man aged 40-49 years with renal cell carcinoma. The CDR3 runs from the conserved cysteine through the conserved F or W.

v_gene: TRBV11-2
j_gene: TRBJ1-6
CDR3aa: CASSLDGYNSPLHF

v_gene: TRBV14
j_gene: TRBJ2-5
CDR3aa: CASSQNGRWETQYF

v_gene: TRBV6-1
j_gene: TRBJ1-5
CDR3aa: CASSTQGGQPQHF

v_gene: TRBV7-6
j_gene: TRBJ1-1
CDR3aa: CASGGGENTEAFF

v_gene: TRBV7-6
j_gene: TRBJ1-3
CDR3aa: CASSSQGHTSGNTIYF

v_gene: TRBV19
j_gene: TRBJ1-6
CDR3aa: CASSIISVPYSPLHF

v_gene: TRBV2
j_gene: TRBJ2-1
CDR3aa: CASSIGQGMGNEQFF

v_gene: TRBV28
j_gene: TRBJ1-6
CDR3aa: CASRGLRDSYNSPLHF

v_gene: TRBV27
j_gene: TRBJ2-6
CDR3aa: CASRNSGANVLTF

v_gene: TRBV10-2
j_gene: TRBJ1-2
CDR3aa: CASTGPAGAIDGYTF

v_gene: TRBV6-5
j_gene: TRBJ1-1
CDR3aa: CASSSLANTEAFF

v_gene: TRBV6-5
j_gene: TRBJ2-1
CDR3aa: CASSYNNGNEQFF

v_gene: TRBV28
j_gene: TRBJ1-1
CDR3aa: CASSFPYTEAFF

v_gene: TRBV11-2
j_gene: TRBJ1-2
CDR3aa: CASSLDLTRTF

v_gene: TRBV6-6
j_gene: TRBJ1-6
CDR3aa: CASSYGQGNSPLHF

v_gene: TRBV9
j_gene: TRBJ2-5
CDR3aa: CASSVATGTSGVQETQYF

v_gene: TRBV6-1
j_gene: TRBJ1-4
CDR3aa: CASSLYSSEKLFF

v_gene: TRBV5-1
j_gene: TRBJ1-4
CDR3aa: CASSPTGGFYEKLFF

v_gene: TRBV7-2
j_gene: TRBJ2-1
CDR3aa: CASSVPDNEQFF

v_gene: TRBV5-1
j_gene: TRBJ2-3
CDR3aa: CASSPGLASGADTQYF

v_gene: TRBV4-3
j_gene: TRBJ2-3
CDR3aa: CASSQDESDTQYF

v_gene: TRBV6-5
j_gene: TRBJ2-5
CDR3aa: CASSVQGAQETQYF

v_gene: TRBV15
j_gene: TRBJ1-4
CDR3aa: CATSRDGGYNTNEKLFF

v_gene: TRBV7-9
j_gene: TRBJ2-7
CDR3aa: CASFRGTAEQYF

v_gene: TRBV4-1
j_gene: TRBJ2-7
CDR3aa: CASSLGQGSYEQYF

v_gene: TRBV4-2
j_gene: TRBJ1-2
CDR3aa: CASSLGTVTYYGYTF

v_gene: TRBV27
j_gene: TRBJ1-3
CDR3aa: CASSFLGSGNTIYF

v_gene: TRBV15
j_gene: TRBJ1-2
CDR3aa: CATSREGTGANYGYTF

v_gene: TRBV7-2
j_gene: TRBJ2-1
CDR3aa: CASSSDWVSYNEQFF

v_gene: TRBV6-1
j_gene: TRBJ2-1
CDR3aa: CASGTSEHNEQFF

v_gene: TRBV6-6
j_gene: TRBJ2-3
CDR3aa: CASRHAGADTDTQYF

v_gene: TRBV11-2
j_gene: TRBJ2-2
CDR3aa: CASSTLGRTGELFF

v_gene: TRBV2
j_gene: TRBJ1-2
CDR3aa: CASSLSPAGRGLYTF

v_gene: TRBV5-4
j_gene: TRBJ2-1
CDR3aa: CASSLGLAGARSFNEQFF

v_gene: TRBV7-9
j_gene: TRBJ1-2
CDR3aa: CASSPPRGLGGYTF

v_gene: TRBV9
j_gene: TRBJ2-1
CDR3aa: CASSVGTGGYNEQFF

v_gene: TRBV15
j_gene: TRBJ2-7
CDR3aa: CATSRDVASGTGEQYF

v_gene: TRBV20-1
j_gene: TRBJ1-1
CDR3aa: CSAVPGEAFF

v_gene: TRBV5-1
j_gene: TRBJ2-1
CDR3aa: CASSQGQGAYNEQFF

v_gene: TRBV5-6
j_gene: TRBJ2-7
CDR3aa: CASSLVGRHYEQYF

v_gene: TRBV7-6
j_gene: TRBJ1-1
CDR3aa: CASSLALAEGVDTEAFF

v_gene: TRBV7-8
j_gene: TRBJ2-1
CDR3aa: CASSLLAGGYNEQFF

v_gene: TRBV11-1
j_gene: TRBJ1-1
CDR3aa: CASSLARGRGTEAFF

v_gene: TRBV30
j_gene: TRBJ1-2
CDR3aa: CAWSAQGAISYTF

v_gene: TRBV5-6
j_gene: TRBJ2-3
CDR3aa: CASSSSRRRTDTQYF